This T cell receptor beta chain appears in the sequencing data of a study of T cells in Graves' hyperthyroidism and ophthalmopathy. As regards this clonotype: Its cognate antigen is unknown.

The TCR beta CDR3 regions underwent amplification using RNA transcripts as the source. The primer set for the first-round RT-PCR of the TCR CDR3 was HTBI. A single record per CDR3 protein comes from TCRdb applying MiXCR to the multiplex PCR reads. The table records more than 350,000 distinct CDR3 sequences, about a sixth of them present only once. Study-wide findings and caveats: Blood also contained most expanded thyroid clonotypes above 0.001.

The origin of this receptor is a woman in her twenties or thirties with Graves' hyperthyroidism that later progressed to Graves' ophthalmopathy. Material: blood.

In DNA, the CDR3 is TGTGCCAGCAGTTACTCCGGAGTACGCTACAATGAGCAGTTCTTC. This gives the protein CASSYSGVRYNEQFF. V and J are TRBV6-5 and TRBJ2-1; D gene unclear. This CDR3 region has 15 residues. V lost 0 bases, J lost 3 bases, and 9 bases lay in between. From germline, CDR1 is MNHEY and CDR2 SVGAGI.